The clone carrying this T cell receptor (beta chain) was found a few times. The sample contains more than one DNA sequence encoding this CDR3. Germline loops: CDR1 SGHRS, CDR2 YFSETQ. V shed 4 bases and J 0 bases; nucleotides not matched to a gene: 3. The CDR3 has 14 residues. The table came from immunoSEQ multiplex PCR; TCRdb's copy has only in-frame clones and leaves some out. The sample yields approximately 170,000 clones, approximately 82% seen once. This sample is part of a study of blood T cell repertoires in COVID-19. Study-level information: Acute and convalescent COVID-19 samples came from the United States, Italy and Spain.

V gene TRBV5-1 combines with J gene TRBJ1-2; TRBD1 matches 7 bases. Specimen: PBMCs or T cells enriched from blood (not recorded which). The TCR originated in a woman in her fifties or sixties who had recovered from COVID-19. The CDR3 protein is CASSPGTANYGYTF. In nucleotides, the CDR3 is TGCGCCAGCAGCCCAGGGACAGCTAACTATGGCTACACCTTC.